The 21 T cell receptor beta chains presented below share a single source sample, sequenced in a study of T cell repertoires in cytomegalovirus infection. These receptors have no known antigen. TCRdb called the reads again in MiXCR, with one record for every CDR3 protein. This table holds about 740,000 distinct CDR3 sequences, about 30% found once. Material: cultured PBMCs, obtained from culture after CMV antigen stimulation. Receptor source: a human donor in good health (CMV status not recorded). Some clones in this sample may be carry-over from other donors' samples.

Only a few counts were recorded for this clonotype. The rearrangement uses TRBV7-9 and TRBJ2-5; perhaps TRBD1 as D (5 bases). Trimming cost V 5 bases and J 4 bases, with 14 bases left between them. Looked up from germline, CDR1 is SEHNR and CDR2 is FQNEAQ (reference sequence). This CDR3 comprises 14 residues. CDR3 sequence (DNA): TGTGCCAGCAGCCAGAGTGACAGCAGAGAGACCCAGTACTTC. Translating gives CASSQSDSRETQYF.

This chain uses TRBV5-1 with TRBJ1-2, with 7 bases aligning to TRBD1. This CDR3 has 15 residues. The germline V gene has CDR1 SGHRS and CDR2 YFSETQ. V shed 4 bases and J 2 bases; nucleotides not matched to a gene: 8. In nucleotides, the CDR3 is TGCGCCAGCAGCGTTGGCGGGACAGACAACTATGGCTACACCTTC. Translating it yields CASSVGGTDNYGYTF.

This clonotype was counted between two and nine times. The chain's CDR3 is CASRPGADTEAFF. CDR3 nucleotide sequence: TGTGCCAGCAGACCAGGGGCGGACACTGAAGCTTTCTTT. V usage is TRBV2 and J usage is TRBJ1-1; TRBD1 is a possible D gene (6 bases). Germline V gene data show CDR1 as SNHLY and CDR2 as FYNNEI. Trimming removed 6 bases at V and 3 bases at J, with 11 bases between. The CDR3 extends over 13 amino acids.

V usage is TRBV28 and J usage is TRBJ1-2; D is uncertain. Germline loops: CDR1 MDHEN, CDR2 SYDVKM. This CDR3 region has 13 residues. Trimming shortened V by 8 bases and J by 7 bases, and 17 bases separated the two germline ends. CDR3 amino acids: CASVAASRGGYTF. As DNA, the CDR3 is TGTGCCAGCGTCGCAGCGTCTCGGGGTGGCTACACCTTC.

The rearrangement links TRBV7-8 to TRBJ2-1; 7 bases agree with TRBD1. The CDR3 extends over 15 amino acids. The V segment lost 6 bases and the J segment 0 bases; nucleotides outside the gene matches: 5. Germline V CDR1 and CDR2: SGHVS, FQNEAQ. CDR3 residues: CASRSRQGSYNEQFF. The DNA of the CDR3 is TGTGCCAGCAGATCCCGACAGGGCTCCTACAATGAGCAGTTCTTC.

This clonotype was observed many times. CDR3 sequence (DNA): TGTGCCAGCAGCTTAGTACCAGGGACAGGCTCCTATAATTCACCCCTCCACTTT. This gives the protein CASSLVPGTGSYNSPLHF. The chain carries TRBV7-2 and TRBJ1-6, with 8 bases identical to TRBD1. Germline values: CDR1 SGHTA, CDR2 FQGNSA. V trimming: 1 base; J trimming: 0 bases; junction bases outside the gene matches: 5. The CDR3 totals 18 residues.

The rearrangement uses TRBV9 and TRBJ2-1; no definite D call. The ends were cut back, 0 bases at V and 5 bases at J, with 0 bases in the middle. Germline assignment: CDR1 SGDLS and CDR2 YYNGEE. The CDR3 contains 11 residues. In DNA form, the CDR3 reads TGTGCCAGCAGCGTAGACAATGAGCAGTTCTTC. Amino acid sequence: CASSVDNEQFF.

The V and J genes are TRBV25-1 and TRBJ2-3; D not certain. The germline V gene encodes CDR1 MGHDK and CDR2 SYGVNS. V was clipped by 6 bases and J by 2 bases, with 12 bases between them. This CDR3 region has 14 residues. CDR3 residues: CASRSRLSTDTQYF. The CDR3 nucleotides read TGTGCCAGCAGGAGCCGCCTGTCCACAGATACGCAGTATTTT.

The chain has TRBV7-9 and TRBJ2-1, with a tentative D call TRBD1 (6 bases). The germline CDR1 and CDR2 sequences are SEHNR and FQNEAQ (reference sequence). Trimming pared 4 bases from V and 5 bases from J, leaving 15 bases between. This CDR3 has 15 amino acids. DNA of the CDR3: TGTGCCAGCAGCTCTGTTACCGGGACAAACAATGAGCAGTTCTTC. Encoded protein: CASSSVTGTNNEQFF.

This sequence joins TRBV6-5 and TRBJ2-1, with 11 bases identical to TRBD1. V gave up 2 bases and J gave up 10 bases; unmatched junction bases: 4. Germline-derived CDR1 and CDR2 are MNHEY and SVGAGI. The CDR3 runs 14 residues. The CDR3 protein is CASSYGQGAWEQFF. In DNA, the CDR3 is TGTGCCAGCAGTTACGGACAGGGGGCTTGGGAGCAGTTCTTC.

This clonotype came up a few times. This sequence joins TRBV29-1 and TRBJ2-1; maybe TRBD2 (7 bases). CDR3 length equals 16 residues. With 0 bases removed from V and 1 base from J, the gap between germline ends came to 13 bases. Germline V gene sequence: CDR1 SQVTM, CDR2 ANQGSEA. The CDR3 loop reads CSVEDGRGGSYNEQFF. CDR3 nucleotides: TGCAGCGTTGAAGATGGAAGGGGGGGTTCCTACAATGAGCAGTTCTTC.

This clonotype has just a few counts. The chain combines TRBV25-1 with TRBJ2-3; weak D call: TRBD2 (6 bases). Trimming shortened V by 7 bases and J by 0 bases, and 11 bases separated the two germline ends. In germline, CDR1 is MGHDK, CDR2 SYGVNS. The CDR3 runs 14 residues. The CDR3 loop reads CASTGVLSTDTQYF. The CDR3, as DNA: TGTGCCAGCACGGGGGTCTTAAGCACAGATACGCAGTATTTT.

This clonotype occurred a few times. This sequence joins TRBV7-9 and TRBJ2-6, with D perhaps matching TRBD2 (5 bases). The V gene lost 1 base and the J gene lost 0 bases, with 16 bases spanning the gap. The CDR3 length is 19 residues. The V gene's germline CDR1 is SEHNR and CDR2 FQNEAQ (reference sequence). The CDR3 region is CASSLEPVEADSGANVLTF. CDR3 DNA: TGTGCCAGCAGCTTAGAGCCCGTTGAAGCGGACTCTGGGGCCAACGTCCTGACTTTC.

The chain is built from TRBV6-8 and TRBJ2-3, with a possible D match to TRBD2 (6 bases). V was shortened by 2 bases and J by 11 bases, with 26 bases between the two germline ends. CDR3 length: 17 residues. Germline assignment: CDR1 MNHGY and CDR2 SAAAGT. The CDR3 loop reads CASSYGGDGTFAGRQYF. The CDR3 DNA reads TGTGCCAGCAGTTACGGCGGGGATGGAACTTTTGCGGGAAGGCAGTATTTT.

V usage is TRBV7-8 and J usage is TRBJ2-7; D call uncertain. Trimming pared 1 base from V and 10 bases from J, leaving 20 bases between. Germline loops: CDR1 SGHVS, CDR2 FQNEAQ. The CDR3 length is 15 residues. CDR3 sequence: CASSLVVRGAVYQYF. The CDR3 DNA follows: TGTGCCAGCAGCTTAGTGGTCCGCGGAGCAGTCTACCAGTACTTC.

V usage is TRBV7-6 and J usage is TRBJ2-1; 7 bases match TRBD1. Germline values: CDR1 SGHVS, CDR2 FNYEAQ. The length of the CDR3 is 15 residues. The V segment lost 2 bases and the J segment 2 bases; nucleotides outside the gene matches: 3. Written as DNA, the CDR3 is TGTGCCAGCAGCTTATCCCAGGGGGCCTACAATGAGCAGTTCTTC. Translation gives CASSLSQGAYNEQFF.

In this sample, this clonotype turned up once. This chain uses TRBV7-4 with TRBJ2-7, with D uncertain. Germline CDR1 SGHVT, CDR2 SQSDAQ. This CDR3 spans 12 amino acids. V lost 5 bases and J lost 2, with 7 bases in between. Here the CDR3 reads CASSKNTYEQYF. CDR3 bases: TGTGCCAGCAGCAAAAACACCTACGAGCAGTACTTC.

This clonotype was observed a few times. The genes are TRBV7-9 and TRBJ2-6, with D perhaps given as TRBD1 or TRBD2 (5 bases each). CDR3 length: 18 amino acids. The germline V gene has CDR1 SEHNR and CDR2 FQNEAQ (reference sequence). V dropped 5 bases and J dropped 1 base, with 18 bases sitting between them. The CDR3 coding sequence is TGTGCCAGCAGCCCCCTCTCGGGGCAGACATCTGGGGCCAACGTCCTGACTTTC. Its protein is CASSPLSGQTSGANVLTF.

This rearrangement joins TRBV20-1 to TRBJ2-1; 8 positions match TRBD2. Germline V gene data show CDR1 as DFQATT and CDR2 as SNEGSKA (reference sequence). Trimming took 1 base from V and 5 from J; bases not matched to a gene: 7. The CDR3 spans 15 residues. CDR3 loop: CSARVTSGRHNEQFF. As DNA, the CDR3 is TGCAGTGCTAGAGTTACTAGCGGACGTCACAATGAGCAGTTCTTC.

Only one count was recorded for this clonotype. V is TRBV5-4 and J is TRBJ2-7; no clear D gene. CDR1 SGHNT and CDR2 YYREEE come from the germline V gene (reference sequence). The length of the CDR3 is 14 residues. V was clipped by 4 bases and J by 6 bases, with 17 bases between them. DNA of the CDR3: TGTGCCAGCAGCGCGCGGACGGACCTTGGCGAGCAGTACTTC. Protein product: CASSARTDLGEQYF.

This chain connects TRBV15 to TRBJ2-7; D not resolved. The CDR3 totals 15 residues. Germline CDR1 is LNHNV and CDR2 is YYDKDF (reference sequence). V was shortened by 0 bases and J by 0 bases, with 9 bases between the two germline ends. CDR3 coding DNA: TGTGCCACCAGCAGAGATTTGCTGAGCTCCTACGAGCAGTACTTC. Amino acids: CATSRDLLSSYEQYF.